Following are 7 T cell receptor beta chains from one sample sequenced in a study of blood T cells in healthy people across ages. Next came a second PCR, run for about 6 to 12 cycles, which used a sample-barcoded 5' primer along with a J-beta primer mix. Each CDR3 protein gets one entry after TCRdb re-called the 5' RACE reads with MiXCR. This table has about 540,000 distinct CDR3 sequences, more than 20% appearing once. The same sample was also used in a study of T cells of mothers and their children.

Sequencing was carried out using blood. The receptors derive from a boy aged 5-17 years in good health.

The J gene is TRBJ1-1, the V gene TRBV6-2 or TRBV6-3; D is undetermined. The V end lost 2 bases, the J end lost 7 bases, and 11 bases lay between the germline ends. Germline lookup yields CDR1 MNHEY and CDR2 SVGEGT. The length of the CDR3 is 13 residues. The CDR3 nucleotides read TGTGCCAGCAGTTACGGTGGGGTGAATGAAGCTTTCTTT. Amino acid sequence: CASSYGGVNEAFF.

The CDR3 loop is CASSIGGITEAFF. CDR3 bases: TGTGCCAGTAGTATTGGGGGGATCACTGAAGCTTTCTTT. The J gene is TRBJ1-1, the V gene TRBV19; tentatively, D is TRBD1 (5 bases). CDR1 and CDR2 from the germline V gene are LNHDA and SQIVND (reference sequence). The CDR3 covers 13 residues. The V and J ends lost 3 bases and 4 bases respectively, with 9 bases between them.

The chain uses TRBV12-3 or TRBV12-4 and TRBJ1-3; the match to TRBD1 covers 7 bases. Losses at the gene ends were 6 bases for V and 0 bases for J; bases not matched to a gene: 5. CDR3 length: 15 residues. CDR3 residues: CASRAGQNSGNTIYF. The CDR3, as DNA: TGTGCCAGCAGAGCGGGACAGAACTCTGGAAACACCATATATTTT.

This chain uses TRBV4-3 with TRBJ1-2, with D unclear. Germline V lookup: CDR1 LGHNA, CDR2 YSLEER. The CDR3 runs 15 residues. The V end lost 4 bases, the J end lost 1 base, and 13 bases lay between the germline ends. CDR3 nucleotide sequence: TGCGCCAGCAGCCCCGAGCGGGGAAATAACTATGGCTACACCTTC. Translated: CASSPERGNNYGYTF.

This clonotype was seen more than once but under ten times. This sequence joins TRBV19 and TRBJ1-5; no firm D call. This CDR3 is 13 amino acids long. V lost 7 bases to trimming and J lost 2 bases, with 9 bases between them. Germline V CDR1 and CDR2: LNHDA, SQIVND (reference sequence). The CDR3: CASNLRGNQPQHF. The CDR3 nucleotides are TGTGCCAGTAATTTACGGGGCAATCAGCCCCAGCATTTT.

This clonotype has only a few counts. The chain combines TRBV15 with TRBJ2-7; D not resolved. The CDR3 has 16 residues. The germline V gene has CDR1 LNHNV and CDR2 YYDKDF (reference sequence). Trimming left V 5 bases short and J 0 bases short, with 17 bases between. The CDR3 DNA reads TGTGCCACCAGCTTAACACCGGACCGTTCCTCCTACGAGCAGTACTTC. Amino acids: CATSLTPDRSSYEQYF.

This clonotype was seen a few times. The rearrangement joins TRBV6-6 to TRBJ1-4; D not resolved. Trimming took off 7 bases at V and 4 bases at J, with 7 bases between the two ends. This CDR3 is built from 12 residues. Per the germline V gene, CDR1 is MNHNY and CDR2 is SVGAGI (reference sequence). CDR3 nucleotides: TGTGCCAGCAAAGGCCATAATGAAAAACTGTTTTTT. Protein sequence: CASKGHNEKLFF.